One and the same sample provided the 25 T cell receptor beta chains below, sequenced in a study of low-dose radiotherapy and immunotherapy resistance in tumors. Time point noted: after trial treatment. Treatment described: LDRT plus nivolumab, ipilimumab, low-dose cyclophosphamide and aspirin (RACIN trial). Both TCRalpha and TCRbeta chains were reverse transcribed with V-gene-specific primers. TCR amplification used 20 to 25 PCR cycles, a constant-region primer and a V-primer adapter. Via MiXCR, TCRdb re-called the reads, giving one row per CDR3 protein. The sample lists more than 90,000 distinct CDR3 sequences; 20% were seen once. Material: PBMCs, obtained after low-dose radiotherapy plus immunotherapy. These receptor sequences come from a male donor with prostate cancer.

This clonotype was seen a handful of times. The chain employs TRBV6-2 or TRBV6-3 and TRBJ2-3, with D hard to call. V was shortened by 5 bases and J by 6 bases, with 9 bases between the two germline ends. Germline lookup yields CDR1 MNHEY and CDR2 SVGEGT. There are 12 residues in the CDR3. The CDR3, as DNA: TGTGCCAGCAGTGTGCCCCCGGATACGCAGTATTTT. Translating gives CASSVPPDTQYF.

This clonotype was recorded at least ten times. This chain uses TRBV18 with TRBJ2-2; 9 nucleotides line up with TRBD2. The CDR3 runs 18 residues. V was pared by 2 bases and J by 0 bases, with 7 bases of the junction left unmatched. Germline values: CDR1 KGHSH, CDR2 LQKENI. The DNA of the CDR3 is TGTGCCAGCTCACCATACAGCGGGGGGACCTCGAACACCGGGGAGCTGTTTTTT. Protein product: CASSPYSGGTSNTGELFF.

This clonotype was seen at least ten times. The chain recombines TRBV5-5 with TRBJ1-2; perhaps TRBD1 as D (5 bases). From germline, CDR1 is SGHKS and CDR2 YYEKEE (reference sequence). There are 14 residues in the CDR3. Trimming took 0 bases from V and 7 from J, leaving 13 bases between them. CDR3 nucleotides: TGTGCCAGCAGCTTGGCCTGGGAAGGGGTTGGCTACACCTTC. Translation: CASSLAWEGVGYTF.

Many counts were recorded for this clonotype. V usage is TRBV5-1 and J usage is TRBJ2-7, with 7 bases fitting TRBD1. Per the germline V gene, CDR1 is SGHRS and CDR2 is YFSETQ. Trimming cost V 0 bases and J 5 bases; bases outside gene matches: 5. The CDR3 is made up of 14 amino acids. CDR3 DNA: TGCGCCAGCAGCTTGGTAGACAGGGAGAACGAGCAGTACTTC. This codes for CASSLVDRENEQYF.

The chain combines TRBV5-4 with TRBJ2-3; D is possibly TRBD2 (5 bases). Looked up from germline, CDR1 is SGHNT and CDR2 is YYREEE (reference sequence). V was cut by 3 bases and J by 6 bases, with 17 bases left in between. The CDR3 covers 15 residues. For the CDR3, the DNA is TGTGCCAGCAGCTACCAGGACTTTGCGCGGGATACGCAGTATTTT. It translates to CASSYQDFARDTQYF.

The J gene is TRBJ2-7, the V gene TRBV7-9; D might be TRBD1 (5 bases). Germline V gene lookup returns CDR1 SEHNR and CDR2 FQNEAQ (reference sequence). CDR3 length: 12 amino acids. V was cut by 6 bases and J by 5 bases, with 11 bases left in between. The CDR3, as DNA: TGTGCCAGCAGTTTTAAAGGGGACGAGCAGTACTTC. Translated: CASSFKGDEQYF.

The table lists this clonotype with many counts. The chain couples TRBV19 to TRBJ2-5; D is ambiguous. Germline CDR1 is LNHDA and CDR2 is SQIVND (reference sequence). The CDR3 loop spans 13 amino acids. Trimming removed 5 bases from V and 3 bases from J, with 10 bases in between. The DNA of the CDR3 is TGTGCCAGTAGTCCGTTAGCCGAAGAGACCCAGTACTTC. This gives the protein CASSPLAEETQYF.

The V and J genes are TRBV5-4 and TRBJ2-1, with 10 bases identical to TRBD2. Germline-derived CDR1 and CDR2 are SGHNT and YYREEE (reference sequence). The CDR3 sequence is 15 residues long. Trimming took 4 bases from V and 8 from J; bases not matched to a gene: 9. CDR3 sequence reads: CASSQDSGRADEQFF. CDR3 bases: TGTGCCAGCAGCCAGGACAGCGGGAGGGCGGATGAGCAGTTCTTC.

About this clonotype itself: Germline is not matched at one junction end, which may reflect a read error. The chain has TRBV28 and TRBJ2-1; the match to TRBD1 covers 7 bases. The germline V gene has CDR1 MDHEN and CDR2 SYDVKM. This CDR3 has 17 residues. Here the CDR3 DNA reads TGTGCCAGCAGCTTATTATACGGGACAGTCTCCTACAATGAGCAGTTCTTC. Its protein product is CASSLLYGTVSYNEQFF.

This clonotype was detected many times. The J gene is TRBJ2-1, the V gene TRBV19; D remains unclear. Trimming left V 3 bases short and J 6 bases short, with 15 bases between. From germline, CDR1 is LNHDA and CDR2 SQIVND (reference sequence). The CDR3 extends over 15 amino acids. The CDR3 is CASSIWAETSNEQFF. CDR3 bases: TGTGCCAGTAGTATTTGGGCGGAAACTTCCAATGAGCAGTTCTTC.

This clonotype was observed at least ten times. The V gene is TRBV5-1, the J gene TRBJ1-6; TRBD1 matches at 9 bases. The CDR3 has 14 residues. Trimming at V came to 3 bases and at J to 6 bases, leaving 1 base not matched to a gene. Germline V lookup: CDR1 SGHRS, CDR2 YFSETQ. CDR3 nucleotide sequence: TGCGCCAGCAGCTCGGACAGGGGTAATTCACCCCTCCACTTT. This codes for CASSSDRGNSPLHF.

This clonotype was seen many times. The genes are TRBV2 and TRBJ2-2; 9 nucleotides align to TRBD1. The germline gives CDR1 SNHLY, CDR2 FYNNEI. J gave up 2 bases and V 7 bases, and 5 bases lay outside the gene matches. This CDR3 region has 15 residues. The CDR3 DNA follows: TGTGCCAGCACCCGGGACAGGGCAAACACCGGGGAGCTGTTTTTT. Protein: CASTRDRANTGELFF.

Here the CDR3 reads CASSRTGTANEQFF. The CDR3 DNA reads as TGTGCCAGCAGCCGCACCGGGACTGCCAATGAGCAGTTCTTC. This sequence joins TRBV7-9 and TRBJ2-1; D perhaps matches TRBD2 (6 bases). Germline CDR1 reads SEHNR; CDR2 reads FQNEAQ (reference sequence). This CDR3 has 14 residues. The V end lost 5 bases, the J end lost 6 bases, and 14 bases lay between the germline ends.

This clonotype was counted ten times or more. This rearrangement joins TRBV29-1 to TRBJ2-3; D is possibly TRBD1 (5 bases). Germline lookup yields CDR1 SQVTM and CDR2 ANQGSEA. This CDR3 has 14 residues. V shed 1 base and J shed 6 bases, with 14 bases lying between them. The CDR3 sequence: CSVEGVRGPDTQYF. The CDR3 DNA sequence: TGCAGCGTTGAAGGGGTTAGGGGCCCGGATACGCAGTATTTT.

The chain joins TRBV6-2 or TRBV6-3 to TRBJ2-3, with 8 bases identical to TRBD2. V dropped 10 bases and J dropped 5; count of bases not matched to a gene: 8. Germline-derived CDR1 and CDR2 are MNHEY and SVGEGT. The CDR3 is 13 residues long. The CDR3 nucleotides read TGTGCCACCAGGAATAGCGGGGTAGATACGCAGTATTTT. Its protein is CATRNSGVDTQYF.

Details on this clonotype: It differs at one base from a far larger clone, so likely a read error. CDR3: CASSVAGVPPNEQYF. CDR3 nucleotide sequence: TGTGCCAGCAGCGTAGCAGGGGTCCCTCCCAATGAGCAGTACTTC. The rearrangement links TRBV9 to TRBJ2-7, with D maybe TRBD1 (6 bases). The V gene lost 0 bases and the J gene lost 7 bases, with 17 bases spanning the gap. This CDR3 contains 15 residues. The germline V gene has CDR1 SGDLS and CDR2 YYNGEE.

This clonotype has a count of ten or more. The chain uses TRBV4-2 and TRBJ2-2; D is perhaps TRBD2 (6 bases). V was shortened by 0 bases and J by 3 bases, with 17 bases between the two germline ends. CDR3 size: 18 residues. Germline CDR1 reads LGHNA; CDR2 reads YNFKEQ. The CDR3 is CASSQEFGGYVDTGELFF. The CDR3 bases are TGTGCCAGCAGCCAAGAGTTCGGAGGGTATGTTGACACCGGGGAGCTGTTTTTT.

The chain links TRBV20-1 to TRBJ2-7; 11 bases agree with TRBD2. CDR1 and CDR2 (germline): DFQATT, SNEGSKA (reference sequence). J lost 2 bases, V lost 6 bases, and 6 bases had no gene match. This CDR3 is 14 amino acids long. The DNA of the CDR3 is TGCAGTGCGAGTGATAGCGGGGGGGCCTACGAGCAGTACTTC. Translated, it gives CSASDSGGAYEQYF.

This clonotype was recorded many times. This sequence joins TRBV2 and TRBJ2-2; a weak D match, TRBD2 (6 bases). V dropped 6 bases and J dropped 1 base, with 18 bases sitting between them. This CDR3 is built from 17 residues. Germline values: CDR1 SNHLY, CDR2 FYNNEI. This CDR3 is CASSRGTGTGNTGELFF. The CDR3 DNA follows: TGTGCCAGCAGCAGAGGGACCGGGACTGGGAACACCGGGGAGCTGTTTTTT.

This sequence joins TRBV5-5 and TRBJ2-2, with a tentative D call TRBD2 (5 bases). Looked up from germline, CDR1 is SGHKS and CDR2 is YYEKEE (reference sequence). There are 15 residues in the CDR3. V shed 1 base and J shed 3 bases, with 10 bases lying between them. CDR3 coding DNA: TGTGCCAGCAGCTTGCGGACTGTCGACACCGGGGAGCTGTTTTTT. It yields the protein CASSLRTVDTGELFF.

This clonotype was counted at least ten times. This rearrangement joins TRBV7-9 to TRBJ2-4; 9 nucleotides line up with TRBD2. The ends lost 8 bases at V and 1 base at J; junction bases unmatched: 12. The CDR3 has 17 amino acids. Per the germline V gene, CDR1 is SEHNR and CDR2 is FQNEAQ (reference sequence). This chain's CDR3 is CASLPETSGLAKNIQYF. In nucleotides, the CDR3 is TGTGCCAGCCTTCCCGAGACTAGCGGACTTGCCAAAAACATTCAGTACTTC.

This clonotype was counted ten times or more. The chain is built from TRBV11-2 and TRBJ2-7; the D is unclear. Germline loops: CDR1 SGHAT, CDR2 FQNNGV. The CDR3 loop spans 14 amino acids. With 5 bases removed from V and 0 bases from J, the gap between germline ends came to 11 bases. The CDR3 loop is CASSPRWSSYEQYF. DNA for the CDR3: TGTGCCAGCAGCCCCAGGTGGAGCTCCTACGAGCAGTACTTC.

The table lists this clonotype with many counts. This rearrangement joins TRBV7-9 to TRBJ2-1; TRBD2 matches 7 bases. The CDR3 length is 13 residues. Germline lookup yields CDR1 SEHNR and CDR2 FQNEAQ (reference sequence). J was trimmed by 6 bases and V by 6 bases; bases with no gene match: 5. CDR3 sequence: CASSPGLVNEQFF. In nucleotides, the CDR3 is TGTGCCAGCAGTCCCGGACTAGTCAATGAGCAGTTCTTC.

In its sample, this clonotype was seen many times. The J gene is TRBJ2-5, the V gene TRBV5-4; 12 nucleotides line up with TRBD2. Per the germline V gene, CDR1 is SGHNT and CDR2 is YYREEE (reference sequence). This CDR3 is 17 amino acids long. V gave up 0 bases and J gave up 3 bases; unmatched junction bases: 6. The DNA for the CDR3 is TGTGCCAGCAGCTTGGTCTCCCTAGCGGGGGGGGAAGAGACCCAGTACTTC. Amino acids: CASSLVSLAGGEETQYF.

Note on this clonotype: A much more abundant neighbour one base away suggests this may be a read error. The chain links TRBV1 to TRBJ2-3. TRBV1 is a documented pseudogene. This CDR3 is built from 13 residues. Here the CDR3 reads CTSSQVGTNTQYF. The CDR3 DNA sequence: TGCACCAGCAGCCAAGTGGGGACAAATACGCAGTATTTT.